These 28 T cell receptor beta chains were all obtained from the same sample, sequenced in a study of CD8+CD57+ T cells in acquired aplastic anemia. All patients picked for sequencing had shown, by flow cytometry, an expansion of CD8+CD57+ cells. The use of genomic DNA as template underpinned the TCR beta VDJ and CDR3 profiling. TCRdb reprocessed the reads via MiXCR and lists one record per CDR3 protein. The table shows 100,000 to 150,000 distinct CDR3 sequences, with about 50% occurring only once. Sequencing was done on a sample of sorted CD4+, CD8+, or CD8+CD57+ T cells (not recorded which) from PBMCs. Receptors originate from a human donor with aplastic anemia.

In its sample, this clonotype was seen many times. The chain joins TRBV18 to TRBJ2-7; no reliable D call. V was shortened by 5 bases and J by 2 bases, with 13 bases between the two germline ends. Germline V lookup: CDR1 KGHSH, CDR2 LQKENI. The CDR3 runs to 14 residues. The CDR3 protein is CASSNPGTAYEQYF. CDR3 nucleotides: TGTGCCAGCTCAAACCCAGGAACGGCCTACGAGCAGTACTTC.

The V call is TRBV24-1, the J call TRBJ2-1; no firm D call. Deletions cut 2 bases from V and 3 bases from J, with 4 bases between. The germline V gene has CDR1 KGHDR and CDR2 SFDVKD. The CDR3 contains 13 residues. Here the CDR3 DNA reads TGTGCCACCAGTGATTCGGGCTACAATGAGCAGTTCTTC. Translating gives CATSDSGYNEQFF.

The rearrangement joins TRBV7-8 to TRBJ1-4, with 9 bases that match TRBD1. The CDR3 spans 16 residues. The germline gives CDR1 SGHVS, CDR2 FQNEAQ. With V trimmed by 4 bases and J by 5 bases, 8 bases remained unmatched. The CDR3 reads CASSSKGDRGNEKLFF. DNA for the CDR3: TGTGCCAGCAGCTCTAAGGGTGACAGGGGGAATGAAAAACTGTTTTTT.

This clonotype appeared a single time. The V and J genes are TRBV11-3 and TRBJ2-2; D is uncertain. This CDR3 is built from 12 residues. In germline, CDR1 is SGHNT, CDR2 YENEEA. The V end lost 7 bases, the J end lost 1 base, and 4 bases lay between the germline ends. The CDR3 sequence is CASTGNTGELFF. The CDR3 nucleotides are TGTGCCAGCACAGGGAACACCGGGGAGCTGTTTTTT.

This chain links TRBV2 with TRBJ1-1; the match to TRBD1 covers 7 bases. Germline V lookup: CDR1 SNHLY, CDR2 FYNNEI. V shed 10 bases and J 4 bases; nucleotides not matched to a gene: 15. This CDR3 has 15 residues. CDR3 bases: TGTGCCAACCTGGACAGGCAACTTAGGATCACTGAAGCTTTCTTT. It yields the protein CANLDRQLRITEAFF.

The CDR3 region is CATGPAGTEAFF. CDR3 coding DNA: TGTGCGACCGGGCCGGCGGGCACTGAAGCTTTCTTT. The chain employs TRBV7-9 and TRBJ1-1; no firm D call. CDR1 SEHNR and CDR2 FQNEAQ come from the germline V gene (reference sequence). There are 12 residues in the CDR3.

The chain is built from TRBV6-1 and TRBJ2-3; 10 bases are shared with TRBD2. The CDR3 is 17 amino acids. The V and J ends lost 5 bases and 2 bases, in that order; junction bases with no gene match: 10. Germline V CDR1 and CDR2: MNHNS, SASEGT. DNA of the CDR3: TGTGCCAGCAGTACCGGGACTAGCGCCATCAACACAGATACGCAGTATTTT. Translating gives CASSTGTSAINTDTQYF.

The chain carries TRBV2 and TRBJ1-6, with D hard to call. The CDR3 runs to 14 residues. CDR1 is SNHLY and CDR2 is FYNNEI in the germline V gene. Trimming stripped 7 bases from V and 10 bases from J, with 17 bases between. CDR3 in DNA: TGTGCCAGCACCGAGGTCCTGGCTAAATCACCCCTCCACTTT. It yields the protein CASTEVLAKSPLHF.

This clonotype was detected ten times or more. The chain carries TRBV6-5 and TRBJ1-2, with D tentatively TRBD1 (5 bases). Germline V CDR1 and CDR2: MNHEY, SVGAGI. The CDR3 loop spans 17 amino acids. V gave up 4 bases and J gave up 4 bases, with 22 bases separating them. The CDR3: CASSSVFTGLDSYGYTF. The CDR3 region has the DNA TGTGCCAGCAGTTCCGTCTTTACAGGACTCGACAGCTATGGCTACACCTTC.

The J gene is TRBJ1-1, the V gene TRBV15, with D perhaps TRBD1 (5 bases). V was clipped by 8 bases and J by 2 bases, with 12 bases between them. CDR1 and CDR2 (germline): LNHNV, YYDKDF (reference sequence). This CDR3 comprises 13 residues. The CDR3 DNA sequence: TGTGCCACCCGTCGGGGCACTAACACTGAAGCTTTCTTT. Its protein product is CATRRGTNTEAFF. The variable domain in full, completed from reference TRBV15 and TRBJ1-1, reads DAMVIQNPRYQVTQFGKPVTLSCSQTLNHNVMYWYQQKSSQAPKLLFHYYDKDFNNEADTPDNFQSRRPNTSFCFLDIRSPGLGDTAMYLCATRRGTNTEAFFGQGTRLTVV.

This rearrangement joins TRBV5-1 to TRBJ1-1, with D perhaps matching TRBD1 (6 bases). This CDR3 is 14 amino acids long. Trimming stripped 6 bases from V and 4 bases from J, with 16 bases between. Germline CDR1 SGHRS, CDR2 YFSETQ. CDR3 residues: CASTTQGEGTEAFF. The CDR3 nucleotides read TGCGCCAGCACGACACAGGGAGAGGGCACTGAAGCTTTCTTT. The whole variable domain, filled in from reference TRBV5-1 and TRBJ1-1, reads KAGVTQTPRYLIKTRGQQVTLSCSPISGHRSVSWYQQTPGQGLQFLFEYFSETQRNKGNFPGRFSGRQFSNSRSEMNVSTLELGDSALYLCASTTQGEGTEAFFGQGTRLTVV.

The CDR3: CASSTGTTQETQYF. CDR3 in DNA: TGTGCCAGTAGTACAGGGACTACCCAAGAGACCCAGTACTTC. The V call is TRBV19, the J call TRBJ2-5, with 7 bases lining up with TRBD2. J gave up 1 base and V 4 bases, and 3 bases lay outside the gene matches. The CDR3 has 14 amino acids. Germline values: CDR1 LNHDA, CDR2 SQIVND (reference sequence).

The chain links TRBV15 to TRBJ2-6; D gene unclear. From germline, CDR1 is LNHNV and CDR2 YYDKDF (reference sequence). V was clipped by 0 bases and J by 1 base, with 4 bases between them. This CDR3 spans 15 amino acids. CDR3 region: CATSRDASGANVLTF. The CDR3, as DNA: TGTGCCACCAGCAGAGATGCTTCTGGGGCCAACGTCCTGACTTTC. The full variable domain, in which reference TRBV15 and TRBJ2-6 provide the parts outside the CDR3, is DAMVIQNPRYQVTQFGKPVTLSCSQTLNHNVMYWYQQKSSQAPKLLFHYYDKDFNNEADTPDNFQSRRPNTSFCFLDIRSPGLGDTAMYLCATSRDASGANVLTFGAGSRLTVL.

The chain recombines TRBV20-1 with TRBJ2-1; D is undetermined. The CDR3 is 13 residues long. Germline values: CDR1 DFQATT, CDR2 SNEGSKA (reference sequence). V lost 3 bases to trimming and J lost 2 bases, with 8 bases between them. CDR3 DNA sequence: TGCAGTGCTAGCATTCCGGCCTACAATGAGCAGTTCTTC. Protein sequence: CSASIPAYNEQFF.

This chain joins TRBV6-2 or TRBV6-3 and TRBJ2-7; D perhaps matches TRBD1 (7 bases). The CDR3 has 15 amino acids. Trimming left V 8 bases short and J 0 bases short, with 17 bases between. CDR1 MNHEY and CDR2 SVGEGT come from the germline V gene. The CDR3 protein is CASAQWRDSSYEQYF. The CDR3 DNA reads TGTGCCAGCGCGCAATGGAGGGACAGCTCCTACGAGCAGTACTTC.

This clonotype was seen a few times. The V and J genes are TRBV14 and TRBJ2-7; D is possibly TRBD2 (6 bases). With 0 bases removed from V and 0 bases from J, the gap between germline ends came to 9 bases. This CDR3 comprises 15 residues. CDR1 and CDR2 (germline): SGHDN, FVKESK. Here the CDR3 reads CASSQELAASYEQYF. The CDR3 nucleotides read TGTGCCAGCAGCCAAGAACTAGCTGCCTCCTACGAGCAGTACTTC.

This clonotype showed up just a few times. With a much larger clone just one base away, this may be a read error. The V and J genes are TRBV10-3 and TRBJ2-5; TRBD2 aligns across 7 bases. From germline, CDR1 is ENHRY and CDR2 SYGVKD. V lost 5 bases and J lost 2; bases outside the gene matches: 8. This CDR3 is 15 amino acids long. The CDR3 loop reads CAISSTTSLQETQYF. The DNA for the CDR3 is TGTGCCATCAGTTCCACGACTAGCCTACAAGAGACCCAGTACTTC.

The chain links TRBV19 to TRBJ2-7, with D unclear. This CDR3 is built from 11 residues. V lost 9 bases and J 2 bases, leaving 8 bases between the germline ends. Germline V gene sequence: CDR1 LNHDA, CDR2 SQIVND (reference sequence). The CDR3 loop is CASSWTYEQYF. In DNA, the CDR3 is TGTGCCAGCTCGTGGACCTACGAGCAGTACTTC.

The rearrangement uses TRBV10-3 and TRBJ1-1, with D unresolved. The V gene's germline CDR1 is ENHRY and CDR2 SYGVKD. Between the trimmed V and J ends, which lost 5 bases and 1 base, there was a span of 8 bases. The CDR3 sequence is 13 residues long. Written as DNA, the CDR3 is TGTGCCATCAGTCAAGACCCGAACACTGAAGCTTTCTTT. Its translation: CAISQDPNTEAFF.

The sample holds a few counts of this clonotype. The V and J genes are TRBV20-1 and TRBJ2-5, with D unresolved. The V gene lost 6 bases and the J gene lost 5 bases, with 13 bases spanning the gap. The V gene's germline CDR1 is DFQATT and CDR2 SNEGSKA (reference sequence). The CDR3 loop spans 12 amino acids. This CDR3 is CSATDTPETQYF. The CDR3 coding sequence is TGCAGTGCAACTGACACCCCGGAGACCCAGTACTTC.

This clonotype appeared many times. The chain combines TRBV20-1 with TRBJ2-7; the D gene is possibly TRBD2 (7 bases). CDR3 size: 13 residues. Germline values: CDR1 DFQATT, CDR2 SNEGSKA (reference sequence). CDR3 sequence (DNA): TGCAGAGCTCGTGGGGGGGGCACCTACGAGCAGTACTTC. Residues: CRARGGGTYEQYF.

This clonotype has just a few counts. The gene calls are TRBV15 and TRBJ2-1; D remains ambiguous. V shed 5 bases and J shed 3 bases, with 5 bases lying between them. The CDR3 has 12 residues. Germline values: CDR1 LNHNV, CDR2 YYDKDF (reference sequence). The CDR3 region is CATSSGYNEQFF. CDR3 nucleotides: TGTGCCACCAGCTCCGGCTACAATGAGCAGTTCTTC.

CDR3 nucleotides: TGCAGCGCACGGCAGGGAACCGAGCAGTACTTC. It translates to CSARQGTEQYF. The genes are TRBV29-1 and TRBJ2-7; tentative D call: TRBD1 (5 bases). In germline, CDR1 is SQVTM, CDR2 ANQGSEA. The V end lost 7 bases, the J end lost 6 bases, and 13 bases lay between the germline ends. The CDR3 sequence is 11 residues long.

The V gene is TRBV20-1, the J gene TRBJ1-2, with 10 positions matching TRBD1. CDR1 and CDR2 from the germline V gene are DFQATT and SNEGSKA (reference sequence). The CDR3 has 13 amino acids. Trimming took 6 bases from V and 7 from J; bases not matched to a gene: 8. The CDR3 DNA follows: TGCAGTGCCCCCAGTCGGACAGGGGGTGGCTACACCTTC. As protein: CSAPSRTGGGYTF.

CDR3 sequence: CSATTGARGTEAFF. DNA of the CDR3: TGCAGTGCGACCACAGGTGCAAGGGGCACTGAAGCTTTCTTT. The chain recombines TRBV20-1 with TRBJ1-1; D perhaps matches TRBD1 (5 bases). The CDR3 extends over 14 amino acids. The germline V gene has CDR1 DFQATT and CDR2 SNEGSKA (reference sequence). V gave up 6 bases and J gave up 4 bases, with 18 bases separating them.

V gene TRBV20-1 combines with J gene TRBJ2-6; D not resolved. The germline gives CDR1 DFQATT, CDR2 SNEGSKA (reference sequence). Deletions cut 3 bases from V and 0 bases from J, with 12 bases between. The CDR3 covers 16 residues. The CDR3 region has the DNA TGCAGTGCTAGCTCCAGTTCCCTCTCTGGGGCCAACGTCCTGACTTTC. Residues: CSASSSSLSGANVLTF.

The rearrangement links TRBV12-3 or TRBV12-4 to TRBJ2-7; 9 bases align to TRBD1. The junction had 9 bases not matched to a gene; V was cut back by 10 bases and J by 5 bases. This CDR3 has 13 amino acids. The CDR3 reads CAIGGTGPHEQYF. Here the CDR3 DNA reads TGTGCCATCGGGGGGACAGGGCCCCACGAGCAGTACTTC.

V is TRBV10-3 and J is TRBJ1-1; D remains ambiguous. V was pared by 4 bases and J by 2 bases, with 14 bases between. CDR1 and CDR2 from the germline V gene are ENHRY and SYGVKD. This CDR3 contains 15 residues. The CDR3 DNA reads TGTGCCATCAGTGTAGGGTGGGAGGGTAACACTGAAGCTTTCTTT. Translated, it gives CAISVGWEGNTEAFF.